The rows below give T cell receptor beta chains drawn from one sample of a study of control samples from healthy donors and cancer patients. Data came from immunoSEQ multiplex PCR; TCRdb stores just in-frame clones and leaves some out. Of fewer than 250,000 clones listed, 91% are singletons. The sample comprised blood. These receptors were taken from a man aged 25-45 years in good health. Both conserved end residues are part of each CDR3. Fields, in order: clone size, J gene, V gene, D gene, CDR3 protein, CDR3 DNA. D genes are given only for firm matches. Size is omitted from some rows. Given values are once, few, many or a class for expanded clones.

-,TRBJ2-1,TRBV5-1,-,CASSLASGRNNEQFF,TGCGCCAGCAGCTTGGCGTCAGGGAGGAACAATGAGCAGTTCTTC
-,TRBJ1-3,TRBV7-8,-,CASSLAGDGNTIYF,TGTGCCAGCAGCCTGGCAGGGGATGGAAACACCATATATTTT
once,TRBJ1-1,TRBV6-4,-,CASSDSSREMNTEAFF,TGTGCCAGCAGTGACTCGAGTCGGGAAATGAACACTGAAGCTTTCTTT
once,TRBJ1-2,TRBV30,-,CAWTTGEYGYTF,TGTGCCTGGACTACAGGAGAATATGGCTACACCTTC
-,TRBJ2-6,TRBV15,TRBD1,CATSRDLTGGLSGANVLTF,TGTGCCACCAGCAGAGATTTGACAGGGGGCCTTTCTGGGGCCAACGTCCTGACTTTC
-,TRBJ1-6,TRBV6-2/TRBV6-3,TRBD1,CASSEGQGNNSPLHF,TGTGCCAGCAGTGAGGGACAGGGAAATAATTCACCCCTCCACTTT
-,TRBJ2-7,TRBV5-1,TRBD2,CASSLEASGVDEQYF,TGCGCCAGCAGCTTGGAAGCTAGCGGGGTCGACGAGCAGTACTTC
-,TRBJ1-1,TRBV14,-,CASSQDRNTEAFF,TGTGCCAGCAGCCAAGACAGGAACACTGAAGCTTTCTTT
-,TRBJ2-7,TRBV6-5,-,CASSYKHEQYF,TGTGCCAGCAGTTACAAACACGAGCAGTACTTC
-,TRBJ1-2,TRBV9,-,CASTNIGGGYTF,TGTGCCAGCACCAATATCGGGGGCGGCTACACCTTC
-,TRBJ2-7,TRBV24-1,-,CATSVATGGASEQYF,TGTGCCACCAGTGTCGCGACGGGCGGGGCCTCCGAGCAGTACTTC
-,TRBJ1-5,TRBV2,TRBD1,CASRGDRTNQPQHF,TGTGCCAGCAGGGGGGACAGGACAAATCAGCCCCAGCATTTT
-,TRBJ2-7,TRBV2,-,CASGSGLLYEQYF,TGTGCCAGCGGTTCCGGACTATTATACGAGCAGTACTTC
-,TRBJ2-2,TRBV6-6,-,CASRGALWGTGELFF,TGTGCCAGCAGGGGGGCATTATGGGGCACCGGGGAGCTGTTTTTT
-,TRBJ2-7,TRBV5-5,-,CASSSFWEGEQYF,TGTGCCAGCAGCTCTTTTTGGGAAGGGGAGCAGTACTTC
few,TRBJ2-6,TRBV2,-,CASSYGTSGANVLTF,TGTGCCAGCAGTTATGGTACCTCTGGGGCCAACGTCCTGACTTTC
few,TRBJ1-2,TRBV2,-,CASSGQGSVGYTF,TGTGCCAGCAGTGGCCAGGGGTCGGTCGGCTACACCTTC
-,TRBJ2-5,TRBV6-5,-,CASSYSRVIGTQYF,TGTGCCAGCAGTTACTCCCGAGTGATTGGGACCCAGTACTTC
-,TRBJ2-1,TRBV18,-,CASSWARVNNEQFF,TGTGCCAGCTCATGGGCCAGGGTCAACAATGAGCAGTTCTTC
-,TRBJ1-4,TRBV4-1,-,CASSQVGGQLNEKLFF,TGCGCCAGCAGCCAAGTCGGGGGGCAGTTAAATGAAAAACTGTTTTTT
-,TRBJ2-2,TRBV18,-,CASSPAGTGELFF,TGTGCCAGCTCACCGGCCGGGACCGGGGAGCTGTTTTTT
-,TRBJ1-4,TRBV5-6,TRBD1,CASSLGQGHEKLFF,TGTGCCAGCAGCTTGGGACAGGGGCATGAAAAACTGTTTTTT
-,TRBJ1-1,TRBV5-4,-,CASRTGGAWNTEAFF,TGTGCCAGCAGAACGGGGGGGGCGTGGAACACTGAAGCTTTCTTT
once,TRBJ2-7,TRBV7-8,TRBD2,CASSLRTSGGPNSYEQYF,TGTGCCAGCAGCTTGAGAACTAGCGGGGGGCCAAACTCCTACGAGCAGTACTTC
-,TRBJ1-1,TRBV14,-,CASSQPGMNTEAFF,TGTGCCAGCAGCCAACCAGGGATGAACACTGAAGCTTTCTTT
-,TRBJ1-4,TRBV3-1/TRBV3-2,TRBD1,CASSQSTGASNEKLFF,TGTGCCAGCAGCCAATCCACAGGGGCCTCTAATGAAAAACTGTTTTTT
-,TRBJ2-7,TRBV20-1,TRBD1,CSASVPGTAYEQYF,TGCAGTGCTAGTGTACCGGGGACAGCCTACGAGCAGTACTTC
-,TRBJ2-2,TRBV19,TRBD1,CASSMGQGAGAGELFF,TGTGCCAGTAGTATGGGACAGGGGGCCGGGGCCGGGGAGCTGTTTTTT
-,TRBJ1-2,TRBV9,-,CASSVEGGNYGYTF,TGTGCCAGCAGCGTAGAGGGAGGGAACTATGGCTACACCTTC
-,TRBJ1-1,TRBV27,TRBD1,CASSIRQGYTEAFF,TGTGCCAGCAGTATTCGACAGGGATACACTGAAGCTTTCTTT
-,TRBJ1-4,TRBV5-6,TRBD1,CASSFRRDRGRVGEKLFF,TGTGCCAGCAGCTTTCGACGGGACAGGGGGCGCGTAGGTGAAAAACTGTTTTTT
-,TRBJ2-3,TRBV27,-,CASRAQGATDTQYF,TGTGCCAGCAGGGCTCAGGGTGCAACAGATACGCAGTATTTT
-,TRBJ2-3,TRBV6-5,-,CASSRDTSGTDTQYF,TGTGCCAGCTCCAGGGACACGAGCGGCACAGATACGCAGTATTTT
few,TRBJ1-1,TRBV5-4,TRBD1,CASSLQGANEAFF,TGTGCCAGCAGCTTGCAGGGGGCCAATGAAGCTTTCTTT
-,TRBJ1-6,TRBV11-3,-,CASSLNRPGRPLHF,TGTGCCAGCAGCTTAAACAGGCCCGGCAGGCCCCTCCACTTT
once,TRBJ1-4,TRBV5-6,-,CASSRPTGPAKEKLFF,TGTGCCAGCAGCCGGCCGACAGGCCCGGCCAAAGAAAAACTGTTTTTT
-,TRBJ1-2,TRBV5-5,TRBD1,CASSKGQGADYGYTF,TGTGCCAGCAGCAAGGGACAGGGGGCGGACTATGGCTACACCTTC
-,TRBJ1-1,TRBV7-9,-,CASSPRATQDTEAFF,TGTGCCAGCAGCCCACGGGCTACCCAGGACACTGAAGCTTTCTTT
-,TRBJ1-1,TRBV6-5,TRBD1,CASSLQGWDTEAFF,TGTGCCAGCAGTCTACAGGGGTGGGACACTGAAGCTTTCTTT
-,TRBJ1-2,TRBV7-9,-,CASSLEAVDYGYTF,TGTGCCAGCAGCTTAGAGGCGGTAGACTATGGCTACACCTTC
-,TRBJ1-1,TRBV7-9,-,CASSLALGPTEAFF,TGTGCCAGCAGCTTAGCCCTAGGGCCCACTGAAGCTTTCTTT
-,TRBJ1-5,TRBV19,-,CASAGQLSNQPQHF,TGTGCCAGCGCCGGGCAGCTGAGCAATCAGCCCCAGCATTTT
-,TRBJ2-7,TRBV6-5,-,CASQEARGGYEQYF,TGTGCCAGCCAGGAGGCCAGGGGAGGCTACGAGCAGTACTTC
-,TRBJ2-1,TRBV7-2,TRBD2,CASSLVRGLANNEQFF,TGTGCCAGCAGCTTAGTCAGAGGACTAGCGAACAATGAGCAGTTCTTC
-,TRBJ2-7,TRBV4-1,TRBD1,CASSRTGQGPNEQYF,TGCGCCAGCAGCCGGACGGGACAGGGTCCAAACGAGCAGTACTTC
-,TRBJ1-6,TRBV5-4,TRBD1,CASSLVGQGVSPLHF,TGTGCCAGCAGCTTGGTGGGACAGGGCGTCTCACCCCTCCACTTT
-,TRBJ1-1,TRBV2,-,CASSRKGQSNTEAFF,TGTGCCAGCAGCCGAAAGGGGCAGTCGAACACTGAAGCTTTCTTT
-,TRBJ2-1,TRBV6-4,TRBD2,CASSDEAGGPSDEQFF,TGTGCCAGCAGTGATGAAGCGGGGGGGCCTTCCGATGAGCAGTTCTTC
few,TRBJ1-5,TRBV5-1,-,CASSVGGPNQPQHF,TGCGCCAGCTCGGTTGGGGGTCCCAATCAGCCCCAGCATTTT
-,TRBJ2-2,TRBV10-1,-,CASSESYQAPGELFF,TGCGCCAGCAGTGAGTCCTACCAGGCCCCCGGGGAGCTGTTTTTT
-,TRBJ2-2,TRBV19,TRBD1,CAAYPGQGTAGTGELFF,TGTGCCGCCTACCCGGGACAGGGGACGGCTGGCACCGGGGAGCTGTTTTTT